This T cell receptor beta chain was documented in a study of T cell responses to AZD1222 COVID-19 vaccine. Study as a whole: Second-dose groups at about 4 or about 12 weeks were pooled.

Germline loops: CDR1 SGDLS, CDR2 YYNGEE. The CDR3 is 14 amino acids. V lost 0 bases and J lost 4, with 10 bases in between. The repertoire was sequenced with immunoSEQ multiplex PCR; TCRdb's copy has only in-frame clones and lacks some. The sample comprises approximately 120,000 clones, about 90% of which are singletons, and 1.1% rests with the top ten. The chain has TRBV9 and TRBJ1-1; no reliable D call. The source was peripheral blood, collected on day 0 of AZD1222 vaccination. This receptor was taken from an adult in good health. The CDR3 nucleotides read TGTGCCAGCAGCGTAGTCACTCCGGGCACTGAAGCTTTCTTT. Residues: CASSVVTPGTEAFF. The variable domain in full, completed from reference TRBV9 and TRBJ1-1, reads DSGVTQTPKHLITATGQRVTLRCSPRSGDLSVYWYQQSLDQGLQFLIQYYNGEERAKGNILERFSAQQFPDLHSELNLSSLELGDSALYFCASSVVTPGTEAFFGQGTRLTVV.